The rows below give T cell receptor beta chains drawn from one sample of a study of cytomegalovirus exposure and HLA in healthy donors. Here immunoSEQ multiplex PCR was the method, and the copy in TCRdb shows in-frame clones only, minus some. Here the sample spans fewer than 150,000 clones, nearly 80% being singletons. Sequenced sample: PBMCs. These receptors originate from a male donor in good health and CMV-seronegative. CDR3s include the opening cysteine and the closing phenylalanine or tryptophan. The D gene is left open where the match is weak. The size field is filled for only some rows; it gives once, few, many or a size class.

v_call	d_call	clone_size	j_call	cdr3_nt	cdr3_aa
TRBV7-2	-	-	TRBJ2-3	TGTGCCAGCAGGCAGGGTTATACGCAGTATTTT	CASRQGYTQYF
TRBV30	TRBD1	-	TRBJ1-5	TGTGCCTGGAGTGACAGGGACAGGGGTGGTCAGCCCCAGCATTTT	CAWSDRDRGGQPQHF
TRBV5-1	TRBD1	-	TRBJ1-2	TGCGCCAGCAGCTTGGAAGCATCCGGGACAGGGGACGGCTACACCTTT	CASSLEASGTGDGYTF
TRBV28	TRBD2	-	TRBJ2-7	TGTGCCAGCAGTTTAAGCGGGGGTCCCTCCTACGAGCAGTACTTC	CASSLSGGPSYEQYF
TRBV7-2	-	-	TRBJ2-7	TGTGCCAGCAGCCGCTCTGCGGGGCCCTCCTACGAGCAGTACTTC	CASSRSAGPSYEQYF
TRBV6-4	-	-	TRBJ1-2	TGTGCCAGCAGTGACAGGGGCTATGGCTACACCTTC	CASSDRGYGYTF
TRBV10-2	-	-	TRBJ2-1	TGCGCCAGCAGCTTCCCCCCGAGCTCCTACAATGAGCAGTTCTTC	CASSFPPSSYNEQFF
TRBV11-2	TRBD1	-	TRBJ2-4	TGTGCCAGCAGCTGGGACAGAGACAAAAACATTCAGTACTTC	CASSWDRDKNIQYF
TRBV5-1	TRBD2	-	TRBJ2-5	TGCGCCAGCAGCCGCGGAGCGGGGGGAGAGGGCCAGTACTTC	CASSRGAGGEGQYF
TRBV7-8	TRBD1	-	TRBJ1-1	TGTGCCAGCAGCCCGTGGGGGGACAGGGAGGAAGCTTTCTTT	CASSPWGDREEAFF
TRBV9	-	-	TRBJ2-7	TGTGCCAGCAGCGTAGTAGGCGGGGGCCCTTCCGAGCAGTACTTC	CASSVVGGGPSEQYF
TRBV7-9	-	-	TRBJ2-2	TGTGCCAGCAGCTTGGCGTCGGGGTACACCGGGGAGCTGTTTTTT	CASSLASGYTGELFF
TRBV4-3	TRBD1	few	TRBJ1-1	TGCGCCAGCAGCCAAGTGACAGGGACTGAAGCTTTCTTT	CASSQVTGTEAFF
TRBV28	-	-	TRBJ2-4	TGTGCCAGCAGTGAAGGGGTTAAAAACATTCAGTACTTC	CASSEGVKNIQYF
TRBV9	-	few	TRBJ2-7	TGTGCCAGCAGCTTAGGGGAGGTTGGCGAGCAGTACTTC	CASSLGEVGEQYF
TRBV11-2	-	-	TRBJ2-7	TGTGCCAGCAGCCAAATCAGGGGTTCCTACGAGCAGTACTTC	CASSQIRGSYEQYF
TRBV9	-	-	TRBJ2-3	TGTGCCAGCAGCGTAAAAGCCGTAACAGATACGCAGTATTTT	CASSVKAVTDTQYF
TRBV6-1	-	-	TRBJ1-3	TGTGCCAGCAGTGCCTCGGAACAGGGTTTATCTGGAAACACCATATATTTT	CASSASEQGLSGNTIYF
TRBV2	-	few	TRBJ2-1	TGTGCCAGCAGTGATCGGCAACTCGGGAATGAGCAGTTCTTC	CASSDRQLGNEQFF
TRBV28	-	-	TRBJ2-7	TGTGCCAGCCGCATGGAGGGACAGCGCTCCTACGAGCAGTACTTC	CASRMEGQRSYEQYF
TRBV5-1	TRBD2	-	TRBJ2-7	TGCGCCAGCGCCATGGGGCCATCCCTCAGCGGGGGATCCTACGAGCAGTACTTC	CASAMGPSLSGGSYEQYF
TRBV6-6	-	-	TRBJ1-2	TGTGCCAGCAGGGACAGATTGAACTATGGCTACACCTTC	CASRDRLNYGYTF
TRBV7-2	-	-	TRBJ1-1	TGTGCCAGCAGAGCCGAACCTACGAACACTGAAGCTTTCTTT	CASRAEPTNTEAFF
TRBV18	TRBD1	-	TRBJ1-3	TGTGCCAGCTCACCCGGGATTAGACAGGGCGGAAACACCATATATTTT	CASSPGIRQGGNTIYF
TRBV15	TRBD1	-	TRBJ1-2	TGTGCCACCAGCAAGGGACAGGGTACTAACTATGGCTACACCTTC	CATSKGQGTNYGYTF
TRBV6-5	TRBD2	-	TRBJ2-1	TGTGCCAGCACCATGGGGACTACCTCGAAGGAGTTCTTC	CASTMGTTSKEFF
TRBV4-2	-	-	TRBJ2-4	TGTGCCAGCAGCCCGCGTAGCAGGGCGAACATTCAGTACTTC	CASSPRSRANIQYF
TRBV7-3	TRBD2	few	TRBJ2-1	TGTGCCAGCAGCCCCCAGCCGGGACTAGCGGGAAGGGAGCAGTTCTTC	CASSPQPGLAGREQFF
TRBV4-3	TRBD1	-	TRBJ2-4	TGCGCCAGCAGCCAAGACCTGGGACAGGGAATGGGAACCAAAAACATTCAGTACTTC	CASSQDLGQGMGTKNIQYF
TRBV7-2	-	-	TRBJ1-1	TGTGCCAGCAGCTCCCGGGAGTCGGGCACTGAAGCTTTCTTT	CASSSRESGTEAFF
TRBV5-1	-	-	TRBJ2-2	TGCGCCAGCAGCTTGGTAACGGGACAGAACACCGGGGAGCTGTTTTTT	CASSLVTGQNTGELFF
TRBV27	-	-	TRBJ2-7	TGTGCCAGCAGTTTTGTGGGAGACAACGAGCAGTACTTC	CASSFVGDNEQYF
TRBV5-6	-	-	TRBJ1-1	TGTGCCAGCAGCTCACGACAGGCCTCGGAAGCTTTCTTT	CASSSRQASEAFF
TRBV7-2	-	-	TRBJ1-1	TGTGCCAGCAGCTTAACGGCCGCGGTATATGTTCCTGAAGCTTTCTTT	CASSLTAAVYVPEAFF
TRBV29-1	-	few	TRBJ2-2	TGCAGCGTTAAGGGAGGAACGAACACCGGGGAGCTGTTTTTT	CSVKGGTNTGELFF
TRBV5-1	-	-	TRBJ1-2	TGCGCCAGCAGCCCCGACAGGACCTCCTATGGCTACACCTTC	CASSPDRTSYGYTF
TRBV19	TRBD2	-	TRBJ2-5	TGTGCCAGTAGTGCCGGAGGGGAGCTCGGGGGGGAGACCCAGTACTTC	CASSAGGELGGETQYF
TRBV7-6	-	-	TRBJ1-4	TGTGCCAGCAGCTCTCATCCCCCGGGGACTAATGAAAAACTGTTTTTT	CASSSHPPGTNEKLFF
TRBV5-1	-	-	TRBJ1-3	TGCGCCAGCAGCTCTAGACCCGGGACAGGAAACACCATATATTTT	CASSSRPGTGNTIYF
TRBV5-1	TRBD1	few	TRBJ1-2	TGCGCCAGCAGCTTGTCAGGACAGGTTTATGGCTACACCTTC	CASSLSGQVYGYTF
TRBV7-6	TRBD2	once	TRBJ2-1	TGTGCCAGCAGCTTAGTACCTAGCGGGGGGATCAATGAGCAGTTCTTC	CASSLVPSGGINEQFF
TRBV6-1	-	-	TRBJ2-7	TGTGCCAGCAGTGAGCGGGGGCCCTCCTACGAGCAGTACTTC	CASSERGPSYEQYF
TRBV7-3	TRBD2	-	TRBJ2-3	TGTGCCAGCAGCTTAACGGGGGGGGTAAGAGATACGCAGTATTTT	CASSLTGGVRDTQYF